The 17 T cell receptor beta chains below all came from one sample that was sequenced in a study of identical twins. TCRdb re-called the 5' RACE reads through MiXCR, storing one row per CDR3 protein. The sample consists of fewer than 250,000 distinct CDR3 sequences, less than 9.5% of them appearing once. The sample consisted of memory (CD45RO+) T cells sorted from blood. These TCRs come from a young woman in good health.

This clonotype was recorded many times. This chain links TRBV5-5 with TRBJ1-5; tentative D call: TRBD1 (5 bases). Germline V gives CDR1 SGHKS, CDR2 YYEKEE (reference sequence). Trimming removed 2 bases at V and 6 bases at J, with 12 bases between. The CDR3 sequence is 14 residues long. The CDR3 DNA reads TGTGCCAGCAGCTTCCTGCAGGGTGGTCAGCCCCAGCATTTT. The encoded protein is CASSFLQGGQPQHF. The full variable domain, rest sourced from reference TRBV5-5 and TRBJ1-5, is DAGVTQSPTHLIKTRGQQVTLRCSPISGHKSVSWYQQVLGQGPQFIFQYYEKEERGRGNFPDRFSARQFPNYSSELNVNALLLGDSALYLCASSFLQGGQPQHFGDGTRLSIL.

Many counts were recorded for this clonotype. CDR3 region: CASSFGGQPQHF. The CDR3 nucleotides are TGTGCCAGCAGTTTTGGGGGTCAGCCCCAGCATTTT. The rearrangement uses TRBV12-3 or TRBV12-4 and TRBJ1-5; D is possibly TRBD1 (5 bases). This CDR3 comprises 12 residues. The germline V and J ends were trimmed by 3 bases and 6 bases, with 6 bases remaining between them.

This clonotype has a handful of counts. This sequence joins TRBV4-1 and TRBJ1-4; D is ambiguous. Trimming removed 1 base at V and 3 bases at J, with 27 bases between. Per the germline V gene, CDR1 is MGHRA and CDR2 is YSYEKL. This CDR3 has 21 residues. The CDR3 nucleotides read TGCGCCAGCAGCCAAGTCGTCGCCTCCTCGGGCCGCCTGCCGTCTAATGAAAAACTGTTTTTT. Protein sequence: CASSQVVASSGRLPSNEKLFF.

This clonotype has just a few counts. The chain carries TRBV19 and TRBJ2-1, with D perhaps TRBD1 (6 bases). Germline loops: CDR1 LNHDA, CDR2 SQIVND (reference sequence). V lost 7 bases and J 7 bases, leaving 11 bases between the germline ends. The CDR3 covers 12 residues. CDR3 protein: CASTGHRNEQFF. CDR3 in DNA: TGTGCCAGTACGGGACATCGGAATGAGCAGTTCTTC. Looking up the rest from reference TRBV19 and TRBJ2-1 gives the full variable domain: DGGITQSPKYLFRKEGQNVTLSCEQNLNHDAMYWYRQDPGQGLRLIYYSQIVNDFQKGDIAEGYSVSREKKESFPLTVTSAQKNPTAFYLCASTGHRNEQFFGPGTRLTVL.

The chain combines TRBV10-3 with TRBJ2-7; tentatively, D is TRBD2 (6 bases). V dropped 6 bases and J dropped 0 bases, with 12 bases sitting between them. The CDR3 runs to 14 residues. Germline CDR1 ENHRY, CDR2 SYGVKD. In nucleotides, the CDR3 is TGTGCCATCAGAAGGGACGGGAGCTCCTACGAGCAGTACTTC. Translating it yields CAIRRDGSSYEQYF.

V and J are TRBV6-2 or TRBV6-3 and TRBJ2-5, with 11 positions matching TRBD2. The CDR3 runs to 18 residues. Unmatched junction bases numbered 11, after V lost 5 bases and J lost 0 bases. The germline gives CDR1 MNHEY, CDR2 SVGEGT. This CDR3 reads CASSPLGLAGGYQETQYF. In DNA, the CDR3 is TGTGCCAGCAGTCCCCTCGGGCTAGCGGGGGGTTACCAAGAGACCCAGTACTTC.

This clonotype was observed many times. The J gene is TRBJ1-5, the V gene TRBV5-1; D is perhaps TRBD1 (5 bases). The CDR3 is 16 residues long. Trimming stripped 2 bases from V and 0 bases from J, with 12 bases between. The germline gives CDR1 SGHRS, CDR2 YFSETQ. As DNA, the CDR3 is TGCGCCAGCAGCTTCGCCGGGGCCTATAGCAATCAGCCCCAGCATTTT. Its translation: CASSFAGAYSNQPQHF.

This clonotype showed up many times. This chain joins TRBV27 and TRBJ2-1; D unresolved. Trimming shortened V by 0 bases and J by 1 base, and 7 bases separated the two germline ends. Germline V gives CDR1 MNHEY, CDR2 SMNVEV (reference sequence). The CDR3 loop spans 15 amino acids. CDR3 nucleotides: TGTGCCAGCAGTTTATCGGAGCTGTCCTACAATGAGCAGTTCTTC. It encodes CASSLSELSYNEQFF.

There are a few counts of this clonotype. The chain joins TRBV11-3 to TRBJ2-5; D gene uncertain. V lost 3 bases to trimming and J lost 5 bases, with 10 bases between them. Germline CDR1 is SGHNT and CDR2 is YENEEA. The CDR3 is 13 amino acids. The CDR3 loop is CASSFPGWETQYF. CDR3 DNA: TGTGCCAGCAGCTTCCCGGGTTGGGAGACCCAGTACTTC.

Many counts were recorded for this clonotype. The V call is TRBV5-6, the J call TRBJ1-6; D gene ambiguous. Trimming removed 1 base from V and 7 bases from J, with 12 bases in between. The CDR3 is 15 amino acids. Germline V gives CDR1 SGHDT, CDR2 YYEEEE. The CDR3 DNA follows: TGTGCCAGCAGCTTGTTTCGGGCTCCCAATTCACCCCTCCACTTT. Protein sequence: CASSLFRAPNSPLHF.

The chain employs TRBV20-1 and TRBJ2-5; the match to TRBD2 covers 7 bases. Per germline, CDR1 DFQATT and CDR2 SNEGSKA (reference sequence). The CDR3 is made up of 14 amino acids. V was clipped by 4 bases and J by 4 bases; unmatched bases: 9. CDR3 sequence (DNA): TGCAGTGCTACTCTAGCGGAGAGGGGAGAGACCCAGTACTTC. As protein: CSATLAERGETQYF.

This clonotype was counted only a few times. V is TRBV5-5 and J is TRBJ2-7, with D possibly called TRBD1 or TRBD2 (7 bases each). V was shortened by 4 bases and J by 0 bases, with 14 bases between the two germline ends. From germline, CDR1 is SGHKS and CDR2 YYEKEE (reference sequence). The CDR3 is 15 amino acids. The CDR3 protein is CASSPFRGGSYEQYF. CDR3 coding DNA: TGTGCCAGCAGCCCTTTCAGGGGGGGCTCCTACGAGCAGTACTTC.

This clonotype was observed many times. CDR3 sequence (DNA): TGCGCCAGCAGCTTGGGCTTACGGGACAGGGTTTCAGATACGCAGTATTTT. Protein: CASSLGLRDRVSDTQYF. This chain joins TRBV5-1 and TRBJ2-3, with 9 bases lining up with TRBD1. This CDR3 region has 17 residues. Germline V gives CDR1 SGHRS, CDR2 YFSETQ. J gave up 4 bases and V 0 bases, and 9 bases lay outside the gene matches.

This clonotype was observed a few times. The rearrangement joins TRBV27 to TRBJ1-2; D might be TRBD1 (5 bases). Germline CDR1 MNHEY, CDR2 SMNVEV (reference sequence). The CDR3 length is 15 residues. Trimming stripped 6 bases from V and 6 bases from J, with 20 bases between. CDR3 amino acids: CASSNRTPLKDGYTF. CDR3 sequence (DNA): TGTGCCAGCAGCAACAGGACACCGTTAAAGGATGGCTACACCTTC.

The J gene is TRBJ2-7, the V gene TRBV12-3 or TRBV12-4; maybe TRBD2 (6 bases). V was pared by 2 bases and J by 7 bases, with 18 bases between. There are 15 residues in the CDR3. CDR3 in amino acids: CASSLSYQGGREQYF. The CDR3 region has the DNA TGTGCCAGCAGTTTATCGTACCAGGGAGGCCGTGAGCAGTACTTC.

The V gene is TRBV19, the J gene TRBJ2-1; D gene uncertain. Per the germline V gene, CDR1 is LNHDA and CDR2 is SQIVND (reference sequence). This CDR3 spans 14 amino acids. V was cut by 7 bases and J by 3 bases, with 13 bases left in between. The CDR3 DNA follows: TGTGCCAGTAAAGCCCGATACGACTACAATGAGCAGTTCTTC. Its translation: CASKARYDYNEQFF.

This chain links TRBV18 with TRBJ1-5, with unresolved D. The germline V and J ends were trimmed by 2 bases and 1 base, with 3 bases remaining between them. Per germline, CDR1 KGHSH and CDR2 LQKENI. This CDR3 has 13 amino acids. Here the CDR3 reads CASSPESNQPQHF. In nucleotides, the CDR3 is TGTGCCAGCTCACCAGAGAGCAATCAGCCCCAGCATTTT. The entire variable domain, with the rest obtained from reference TRBV18 and TRBJ1-5, is as follows: NAGVMQNPRHLVRRRGQEARLRCSPMKGHSHVYWYRQLPEEGLKFMVYLQKENIIDESGMPKERFSAEFPKEGPSILRIQQVVRGDSAAYFCASSPESNQPQHFGDGTRLSIL.